These 17 T cell receptor beta chains came from one sample sequenced in a study of blood T cell repertoires in COVID-19. TCRdb keeps only in-frame clones here, not all; method: immunoSEQ multiplex PCR. The sample has roughly 40,000 clones; roughly 86% are singletons. Sequenced sample: peripheral blood. The origin of the receptors is a man in his 70s with acute or convalescent COVID-19.

The V and J genes are TRBV28 and TRBJ1-4; D possibly corresponds to TRBD1 (5 bases). There are 15 residues in the CDR3. From germline, CDR1 is MDHEN and CDR2 SYDVKM. V was clipped by 6 bases and J by 1 base, with 12 bases between them. The DNA of the CDR3 is TGTGCCAGCAGCCTGTGGGGGGTAACTAATGAAAAACTGTTTTTT. Its translation: CASSLWGVTNEKLFF.

V and J are TRBV7-9 and TRBJ1-4; D not certain. CDR1 and CDR2 (germline): SEHNR, FQNEAQ (reference sequence). Trimming removed 6 bases from V and 1 base from J, with 6 bases in between. The CDR3 runs to 13 residues. The CDR3 sequence: CASSRGTNEKLFF. DNA for the CDR3: TGTGCCAGCAGTCGGGGAACTAATGAAAAACTGTTTTTT.

The chain combines TRBV7-9 with TRBJ1-3; D remains unclear. This CDR3 is 12 amino acids long. Per germline, CDR1 SEHNR and CDR2 FQNEAQ (reference sequence). The V end was cut by 5 bases, the J end by 11 bases, with 13 bases between. The CDR3 sequence: CASSRSTTSIYF. For the CDR3, the DNA is TGTGCCAGCAGCCGAAGCACTACTTCCATATATTTT. The full variable domain, in which reference TRBV7-9 and TRBJ1-3 provide the parts outside the CDR3, is DTGVSQNPRHKITKRGQNVTFRCDPISEHNRLYWYRQTLGQGPEFLTYFQNEAQLEKSRLLSDRFSAERPKGSFSTLEIQRTEQGDSAMYLCASSRSTTSIYFGEGSWLTVV.

The chain is built from TRBV5-1 and TRBJ2-2, with 8 nucleotides matching TRBD1. The V gene end was trimmed by 0 bases and the J gene end by 7 bases; junction bases not matched to a gene: 5. Looked up from germline, CDR1 is SGHRS and CDR2 is YFSETQ. The CDR3 extends over 15 amino acids. Here the CDR3 DNA reads TGCGCCAGCAGCTTGGTGGCAGGGGGCAACGGGGAGCTGTTTTTT. Its translation: CASSLVAGGNGELFF.

V is TRBV28 and J is TRBJ2-3; 9 bases align to TRBD1. Trimming cost V 6 bases and J 5 bases; bases outside gene matches: 9. This CDR3 is built from 15 residues. Looked up from germline, CDR1 is MDHEN and CDR2 is SYDVKM. CDR3 sequence (DNA): TGTGCCAGCAGCACACCGGGACAGGGACTAGATACGCAGTATTTT. The encoded protein is CASSTPGQGLDTQYF.

The V and J genes are TRBV27 and TRBJ1-3; D gene uncertain. In germline, CDR1 is MNHEY, CDR2 SMNVEV (reference sequence). The V end lost 2 bases, the J end lost 2 bases, and 4 bases lay between the germline ends. The CDR3 spans 13 residues. The CDR3: CASSLIAGNTIYF. In nucleotides, the CDR3 is TGTGCCAGCAGTTTAATAGCTGGAAACACCATATATTTT.

In nucleotides, the CDR3 is TGCGCCAGCAGTCAACCCCCAGGGTTTGGAAACACCATATATTTT. Translating gives CASSQPPGFGNTIYF. The V and J genes are TRBV23-1 and TRBJ1-3, with D tentatively TRBD1 (5 bases). TRBV23-1 is sorted into the ORF group, with uncertain function. The CDR3 runs 15 residues. V lost 2 bases to trimming and J lost 3 bases, with 11 bases between them.

V gene TRBV9 combines with J gene TRBJ1-2; D gene ambiguous. Trimming left V 0 bases short and J 0 bases short, with 6 bases between. Germline V gene sequence: CDR1 SGDLS, CDR2 YYNGEE. CDR3 length equals 14 residues. CDR3: CASSVDLANYGYTF. The CDR3 DNA is TGTGCCAGCAGCGTAGATTTAGCTAACTATGGCTACACCTTC.

This chain's CDR3 is CASTPPGGAGTEAFF. For the CDR3, the DNA is TGTGCCAGCACCCCCCCGGGGGGGGCGGGCACTGAAGCTTTCTTT. The rearrangement joins TRBV28 to TRBJ1-1, with D possibly matching TRBD1 (6 bases). The CDR3 runs to 15 residues. The V end was cut by 7 bases, the J end by 4 bases, with 19 bases between. Germline V lookup: CDR1 MDHEN, CDR2 SYDVKM.

The rearrangement links TRBV11-2 to TRBJ2-4; 8 bases map to TRBD2. The CDR3 has 17 residues. The germline gives CDR1 SGHAT, CDR2 FQNNGV. Unmatched junction bases numbered 8, after V lost 4 bases and J lost 0 bases. The CDR3 here is CASSSIVLAGAKNIQYF. In DNA, the CDR3 is TGTGCCAGCAGCTCAATAGTCCTAGCGGGAGCCAAAAACATTCAGTACTTC.

The genes are TRBV7-8 and TRBJ2-5, with a tentative D call TRBD1 (5 bases). This CDR3 has 17 residues. V was trimmed by 2 bases and J by 0 bases, leaving 16 bases between them. The germline CDR1 and CDR2 sequences are SGHVS and FQNEAQ. CDR3 sequence: CASSLNGWQGYQETQYF. The CDR3 DNA sequence: TGTGCCAGCAGCTTAAATGGGTGGCAGGGATACCAAGAGACCCAGTACTTC.

This rearrangement joins TRBV30 to TRBJ1-4, with 11 bases aligning to TRBD1. This CDR3 spans 12 amino acids. Trimming cost V 8 bases and J 8 bases; bases outside gene matches: 4. Per germline, CDR1 GTSNPN and CDR2 SVGIG (reference sequence). The CDR3 DNA reads TGTGCCCGTGGGACAGGGGGAGAAAAACTGTTTTTT. Translating it yields CARGTGGEKLFF.

The V and J genes are TRBV11-2 and TRBJ2-1; 7 bases match TRBD1. The CDR3 totals 15 residues. V shed 5 bases, J shed 5 bases, and the junction held 9 bases outside the gene matches. The germline V gene encodes CDR1 SGHAT and CDR2 FQNNGV. CDR3 nucleotide sequence: TGTGCCAGCAGCGTGAATCCCGGACAGGACAATGAGCAGTTCTTC. This translates into CASSVNPGQDNEQFF.

The gene calls are TRBV18 and TRBJ2-7; 7 bases line up with TRBD2. The CDR3 consists of 14 residues. Germline values: CDR1 KGHSH, CDR2 LQKENI. V lost 3 bases and J lost 6; bases outside the gene matches: 8. CDR3 in DNA: TGTGCCAGCTCACCGCTGGCGGGGGAGGGCGAGCAGTACTTC. Its translation: CASSPLAGEGEQYF.

The chain combines TRBV5-4 with TRBJ2-7; possible D gene TRBD1, 5 bases. Germline V gene data show CDR1 as SGHNT and CDR2 as YYREEE (reference sequence). This CDR3 has 15 residues. Trimming shortened V by 2 bases and J by 4 bases, and 16 bases separated the two germline ends. CDR3 sequence (DNA): TGTGCCAGCAGCTTTGAGTGGGGCACCGGGTACGAGCAGTACTTC. Its protein product is CASSFEWGTGYEQYF.

The V and J genes are TRBV28 and TRBJ1-2, with 11 bases identical to TRBD1. This CDR3 region has 16 residues. Per germline, CDR1 MDHEN and CDR2 SYDVKM. The V segment lost 4 bases and the J segment 2 bases; nucleotides outside the gene matches: 6. The CDR3 loop reads CASSYPGDRGNYGYTF. CDR3 nucleotide sequence: TGTGCCAGCAGTTACCCTGGGGACAGGGGGAACTATGGCTACACCTTC.

V gene TRBV4-2 combines with J gene TRBJ2-3; D possibly corresponds to TRBD2 (5 bases). Germline V lookup: CDR1 LGHNA, CDR2 YNFKEQ. The V end was cut by 1 base, the J end by 0 bases, with 11 bases between. The CDR3 totals 16 residues. The CDR3 region is CASSQVTSGSTDTQYF. CDR3 coding DNA: TGTGCCAGCAGCCAAGTAACCAGCGGAAGCACAGATACGCAGTATTTT.